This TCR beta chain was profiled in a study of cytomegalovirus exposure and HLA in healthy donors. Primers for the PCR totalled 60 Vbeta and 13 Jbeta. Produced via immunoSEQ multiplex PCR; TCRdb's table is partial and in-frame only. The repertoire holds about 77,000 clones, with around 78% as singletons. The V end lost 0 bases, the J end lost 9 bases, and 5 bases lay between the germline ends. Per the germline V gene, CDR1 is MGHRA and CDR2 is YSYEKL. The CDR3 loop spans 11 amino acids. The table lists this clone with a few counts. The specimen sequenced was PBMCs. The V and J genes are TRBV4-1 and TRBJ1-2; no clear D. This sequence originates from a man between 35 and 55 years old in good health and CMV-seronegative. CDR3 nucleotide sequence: TGCGCCAGCAGCCAAGACAGTAGCTACACCTTC. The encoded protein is CASSQDSSYTF.